These 32 T cell receptor beta chains were all obtained from the same sample, sequenced in a study of identical twins. TCRdb reprocessed the 5' RACE reads via MiXCR and lists one record per CDR3 protein. In the table there are 200,000 to 250,000 distinct CDR3 sequences, about 13% of which are singletons. These same records also appear under a second study, on yellow fever vaccine responses in identical twins.

Sequencing used memory (CD45RO+) T cells sorted from blood. The receptors were gathered from a young woman in good health.

In its sample, this clonotype was seen a few times. The chain combines TRBV14 with TRBJ2-1, with D perhaps TRBD1 (6 bases). The CDR3 is made up of 13 amino acids. Per the germline V gene, CDR1 is SGHDN and CDR2 is FVKESK. The ends were cut back, 0 bases at V and 14 bases at J, with 14 bases in the middle. The DNA for the CDR3 is TGTGCCAGCAGCCAAGACGCTTGGGGGCTGGAGTTCTTC. Encoded protein: CASSQDAWGLEFF. Based on the CDR3 plus reference TRBV14 and TRBJ2-1, the full variable domain is EAGVTQFPSHSVIEKGQTVTLRCDPISGHDNLYWYRRVMGKEIKFLLHFVKESKQDESGMPNNRFLAERTGGTYSTLKVQPAELEDSGVYFCASSQDAWGLEFFGPGTRLTVL.

This clonotype was found a few times. This chain's CDR3 is CASTNNGRSGNTIYF. The CDR3 nucleotides are TGTGCCAGCACTAACAACGGGCGCTCTGGAAACACCATATATTTT. The genes are TRBV12-3 or TRBV12-4 and TRBJ1-3; D not resolved. CDR3 length equals 15 residues. With 7 bases removed from V and 0 bases from J, the gap between germline ends came to 13 bases.

In this sample, this clonotype turned up many times. V is TRBV9 and J is TRBJ2-2, with 11 bases matching TRBD2. The trim removed 4 bases at V and 4 bases at J, leaving 3 bases unmatched. There are 15 residues in the CDR3. Germline V lookup: CDR1 SGDLS, CDR2 YYNGEE. The CDR3 region has the DNA TGTGCCAGCAGCTTACTAGCGGGGGCCACCGGGGAGCTGTTTTTT. As protein: CASSLLAGATGELFF.

The rearrangement links TRBV6-2 or TRBV6-3 to TRBJ2-2, with no clear D. V shed 2 bases and J shed 3 bases, with 10 bases lying between them. There are 15 residues in the CDR3. CDR1 and CDR2 from the germline V gene are MNHEY and SVGEGT. CDR3 in amino acids: CASSYGVGHTGELFF. CDR3 sequence (DNA): TGTGCCAGCAGTTACGGAGTAGGGCACACCGGGGAGCTGTTTTTT.

This clonotype was observed at least ten times. The chain recombines TRBV24-1 with TRBJ2-2, with TRBD2 as a possible D gene (5 bases). V gave up 4 bases and J gave up 7 bases, with 21 bases separating them. This CDR3 comprises 17 residues. CDR1 and CDR2 (germline): KGHDR, SFDVKD. CDR3 DNA sequence: TGTGCCACCAGTGACCCCGCAGTGGCCCAAGGAGGCGGGGAGCTGTTTTTT. Amino acids: CATSDPAVAQGGGELFF.

The V gene is TRBV20-1, the J gene TRBJ2-1; 14 bases match TRBD2. The J segment lost 7 bases and the V segment lost 6 bases, leaving 8 bases of the junction unmatched. Germline-derived CDR1 and CDR2 are DFQATT and SNEGSKA (reference sequence). The CDR3 totals 15 residues. In nucleotides, the CDR3 is TGCAGTGCGACACGACTAGCGGGGGGGGGTAATGAGCAGTTCTTC. The encoded protein is CSATRLAGGGNEQFF.

This clonotype has at least ten counts. The rearrangement links TRBV27 to TRBJ1-2; 8 bases agree with TRBD1. From germline, CDR1 is MNHEY and CDR2 SMNVEV (reference sequence). This CDR3 comprises 14 residues. The V gene end was trimmed by 6 bases and the J gene end by 6 bases; junction bases not matched to a gene: 9. The CDR3 sequence is CASSEYRGGDGYTF. The CDR3 bases are TGTGCCAGCAGCGAGTACAGGGGGGGTGATGGCTACACCTTC.

This clonotype was picked up many times. V usage is TRBV5-1 and J usage is TRBJ2-3; the match to TRBD2 covers 7 bases. The CDR3 covers 15 residues. V dropped 0 bases and J dropped 0; count of bases not matched to a gene: 1. Germline V gives CDR1 SGHRS, CDR2 YFSETQ. CDR3 residues: CASSLVRGSTDTQYF. CDR3 in DNA: TGCGCCAGCAGCTTGGTGCGGGGGAGCACAGATACGCAGTATTTT.

Many counts were recorded for this clonotype. The J gene is TRBJ2-1, the V gene TRBV5-5, with 11 positions matching TRBD2. The CDR3 has 15 amino acids. Germline V gene data show CDR1 as SGHKS and CDR2 as YYEKEE (reference sequence). J was trimmed by 8 bases and V by 3 bases; bases with no gene match: 7. CDR3 residues: CASSSIAGGPHEQFF. The DNA for the CDR3 is TGTGCCAGCAGCTCTATAGCGGGGGGGCCCCATGAGCAGTTCTTC.

V usage is TRBV7-9 and J usage is TRBJ2-7, with 8 bases fitting TRBD2. Germline trimming cut 8 bases from V and 6 bases from J; bases unmatched to any gene: 9. The germline CDR1 and CDR2 sequences are SEHNR and FQNEAQ (reference sequence). The CDR3 length is 13 residues. CDR3 DNA: TGTGCCAGCGCTAGGACTAGCAGCATCGAGCAGTACTTC. Residues: CASARTSSIEQYF.

This clonotype appeared many times. The chain recombines TRBV7-2 with TRBJ1-4, with D perhaps TRBD1 (5 bases). CDR3 length: 15 residues. Trimming shortened V by 1 base and J by 6 bases, and 12 bases separated the two germline ends. CDR1 is SGHTA and CDR2 is FQGNSA in the germline V gene. CDR3 nucleotides: TGTGCCAGCAGCTTAGTTCCAGGGAGGGATGAAAAACTGTTTTTT. This sequence encodes CASSLVPGRDEKLFF. Variable domain in full (rest from reference TRBV7-2 and TRBJ1-4): GAGVSQSPSNKVTEKGKDVELRCDPISGHTALYWYRQSLGQGLEFLIYFQGNSAPDKSGLPSDRFSAERTGGSVSTLTIQRTQQEDSAVYLCASSLVPGRDEKLFFGSGTQLSVL.

In its sample, this clonotype was seen a few times. CDR3 region: CASSRPGTGGYEQYF. Here the CDR3 DNA reads TGTGCCAGCAGTCGACCCGGGACAGGGGGTTACGAGCAGTACTTC. This chain links TRBV12-3 or TRBV12-4 with TRBJ2-7, with TRBD1 identical over 11 bases. With V trimmed by 5 bases and J by 4 bases, 7 bases remained unmatched. There are 15 residues in the CDR3.

This clonotype was seen a few times. The rearrangement links TRBV12-3 or TRBV12-4 to TRBJ2-2; either TRBD1 or TRBD2 may fit D (6 bases each). V lost 3 bases to trimming and J lost 5 bases, with 13 bases between them. The CDR3 sequence is 15 residues long. CDR3 region: CASSFARGGTGELFF. The CDR3 DNA follows: TGTGCCAGCAGTTTTGCCAGGGGAGGTACCGGGGAGCTGTTTTTT.

The chain couples TRBV27 to TRBJ2-2; TRBD1 agrees at 7 bases. The CDR3 totals 15 residues. With 8 bases clipped from V and 5 bases from J, the junction kept 11 bases outside the gene matches. CDR1 MNHEY and CDR2 SMNVEV come from the germline V gene (reference sequence). The CDR3 nucleotides are TGTGCCAGCTGGGGGCAGACAGGGAGAACCGGGGAGCTGTTTTTT. Amino acids: CASWGQTGRTGELFF.

The chain joins TRBV5-6 to TRBJ2-5, with 9 bases matching TRBD2. The length of the CDR3 is 17 residues. Germline trimming cut 3 bases from V and 5 bases from J; bases unmatched to any gene: 14. Germline V gene lookup returns CDR1 SGHDT and CDR2 YYEEEE. CDR3 loop: CASSWGRAGGNRETQYF. The CDR3 nucleotides read TGTGCCAGCAGCTGGGGGAGAGCGGGGGGTAACAGGGAGACCCAGTACTTC.

At least ten counts were recorded for this clonotype. The chain couples TRBV7-2 to TRBJ2-7; D call uncertain. Deletions cut 1 base from V and 1 base from J, with 8 bases between. The CDR3 sequence is 14 residues long. Germline CDR1 is SGHTA and CDR2 is FQGNSA. CDR3 sequence: CASSLVGPSYEQYF. The CDR3 nucleotides are TGTGCCAGCAGCTTAGTAGGGCCTTCCTACGAGCAGTACTTC.

This clonotype was counted a few times. This chain links TRBV10-3 with TRBJ2-3; D gene unclear. Trimming removed 7 bases at V and 0 bases at J, with 8 bases between. The CDR3 length is 13 residues. Germline values: CDR1 ENHRY, CDR2 SYGVKD. The CDR3 bases are TGTGCCATCATGGGCCTAAGCACAGATACGCAGTATTTT. Protein sequence: CAIMGLSTDTQYF.

This clonotype has a handful of counts. The genes are TRBV2 and TRBJ2-7, with TRBD1 matching 11 bases. Germline V gene lookup returns CDR1 SNHLY and CDR2 FYNNEI. The length of the CDR3 is 15 residues. The V segment lost 6 bases and the J segment 4 bases; nucleotides outside the gene matches: 8. CDR3 amino acids: CASSRGQGAAYEQYF. CDR3 nucleotide sequence: TGTGCCAGCAGCCGCGGACAGGGGGCCGCATACGAGCAGTACTTC.

The rearrangement uses TRBV5-1 and TRBJ2-7; 14 positions match TRBD2. CDR1 and CDR2 (germline): SGHRS, YFSETQ. The CDR3 is made up of 15 amino acids. The V and J ends lost 4 bases and 7 bases, in that order; junction bases with no gene match: 7. This chain's CDR3 is CASSKGLAGVDEQYF. The CDR3 bases are TGCGCCAGCAGCAAGGGACTAGCGGGAGTAGATGAGCAGTACTTC.

In this sample, this clonotype turned up many times. The chain has TRBV7-2 and TRBJ2-7, with D uncertain. Germline V lookup: CDR1 SGHTA, CDR2 FQGNSA. Deletions cut 5 bases from V and 4 bases from J, with 6 bases between. The CDR3 covers 11 residues. CDR3 nucleotides: TGTGCCAGCAGCCGAACTTACGAGCAGTACTTC. Encoded protein: CASSRTYEQYF.

J is TRBJ2-7 and V is TRBV29-1; 9 bases are a match to TRBD2. Germline V CDR1 and CDR2: SQVTM, ANQGSEA. There are 13 residues in the CDR3. After removal of 6 bases from V and 6 bases from J, the junction contained 9 bases not matched to a gene. The CDR3 DNA sequence: TGCAGCGTGGGGACTAGCAGCGGGTTCGAGCAGTACTTC. Its translation: CSVGTSSGFEQYF.

This clonotype was detected a few times. The gene calls are TRBV25-1 and TRBJ1-1, with unresolved D. CDR1 is MGHDK and CDR2 is SYGVNS in the germline V gene. This CDR3 region has 13 residues. V was pared by 4 bases and J by 1 base, with 7 bases between. CDR3 coding DNA: TGTGCCAGCAGTGGTTTGGGGAACACTGAAGCTTTCTTT. This gives the protein CASSGLGNTEAFF. The full variable domain, in which reference TRBV25-1 and TRBJ1-1 provide the parts outside the CDR3, is EADIYQTPRYLVIGTGKKITLECSQTMGHDKMYWYQQDPGMELHLIHYSYGVNSTEKGDLSSESTVSRIRTEHFPLTLESARPSHTSQYLCASSGLGNTEAFFGQGTRLTVV.

In this sample, this clonotype turned up many times. The V and J genes are TRBV11-2 and TRBJ2-4; D not resolved. CDR1 SGHAT and CDR2 FQNNGV come from the germline V gene. The length of the CDR3 is 16 residues. Trimming shortened V by 2 bases and J by 1 base, and 12 bases separated the two germline ends. The CDR3 region is CASSLMIPAAKNIQYF. CDR3 in DNA: TGTGCCAGCAGCTTAATGATACCCGCTGCCAAAAACATTCAGTACTTC.

This rearrangement joins TRBV5-1 to TRBJ2-5; 12 bases line up with TRBD1. The CDR3 contains 16 residues. The V gene's germline CDR1 is SGHRS and CDR2 YFSETQ. The J segment lost 2 bases and the V segment lost 3 bases, leaving 5 bases of the junction unmatched. In nucleotides, the CDR3 is TGCGCCAGCAGCTCCCGGGACAGGGGGCGGCAAGAGACCCAGTACTTC. Protein product: CASSSRDRGRQETQYF.

This clonotype has ten or more counts. This chain uses TRBV5-8 with TRBJ2-3; 9 bases are shared with TRBD1. This CDR3 region has 15 residues. J gave up 4 bases and V 0 bases, and 3 bases lay outside the gene matches. From germline, CDR1 is SGHTS and CDR2 YDEGEE. CDR3 sequence (DNA): TGTGCCAGCAGCTTGGGAGGGACAGGGCCAGATACGCAGTATTTT. This encodes CASSLGGTGPDTQYF.

This clonotype appeared many times. This chain connects TRBV13 to TRBJ2-4; D is tentatively TRBD1 or TRBD2 (6 bases each). V was cut by 2 bases and J by 1 base, with 12 bases left in between. The CDR3 covers 16 residues. Germline assignment: CDR1 PRHDT and CDR2 FYEKMQ (reference sequence). The CDR3 spells CASSLSGAAAKNIQYF. In nucleotides, the CDR3 is TGTGCCAGCAGCTTATCGGGGGCCGCGGCCAAAAACATTCAGTACTTC.

The genes are TRBV3-1 and TRBJ1-2; TRBD1 is a possible D gene (6 bases). The CDR3 length is 16 residues. Trimming cost V 4 bases and J 3 bases, with 18 bases left between them. The germline gives CDR1 LGHDT, CDR2 YNNKEL (reference sequence). The CDR3 DNA is TGTGCCAGCAGCCGTCGGGGGGGGGGCATGGACTATGGCTACACCTTC. It translates to CASSRRGGGMDYGYTF.

This clonotype came up a few times. The chain carries TRBV6-5 and TRBJ2-3, with D hard to call. Looked up from germline, CDR1 is MNHEY and CDR2 is SVGAGI. V lost 3 bases and J lost 6, with 7 bases in between. The CDR3 length is 12 residues. CDR3 nucleotide sequence: TGTGCCAGCAGTTATTCAGGCGATACGCAGTATTTT. It yields the protein CASSYSGDTQYF.

This clonotype was detected a few times. The V gene is TRBV5-1, the J gene TRBJ2-1, with TRBD2 matching 8 bases. The trim removed 4 bases at V and 8 bases at J, leaving 5 bases unmatched. Germline CDR1 reads SGHRS; CDR2 reads YFSETQ. The CDR3 is 13 residues long. The CDR3 sequence is CASSPRGGHEQFF. The CDR3 DNA follows: TGCGCCAGCAGCCCCCGGGGGGGGCATGAGCAGTTCTTC.

The table lists this clonotype with a few counts. J is TRBJ1-5 and V is TRBV7-8, with D unclear. The germline gives CDR1 SGHVS, CDR2 FQNEAQ. Deletions cut 1 base from V and 3 bases from J, with 4 bases between. The CDR3 consists of 13 residues. Here the CDR3 reads CASSLDLNQPQHF. The CDR3 DNA sequence: TGTGCCAGCAGCTTAGATCTCAATCAGCCCCAGCATTTT.

The chain has TRBV11-2 and TRBJ2-1, with TRBD2 matching over 8 bases. V lost 5 bases to trimming and J lost 2 bases; unmatched junction nucleotides: 11. The CDR3 covers 17 residues. The germline V gene encodes CDR1 SGHAT and CDR2 FQNNGV. The CDR3 spells CASSPLGSGSAYNEQFF. In DNA form, the CDR3 reads TGTGCCAGCAGCCCCCTAGGGAGCGGGAGCGCCTACAATGAGCAGTTCTTC.

This clonotype has just a few counts. The chain joins TRBV5-1 to TRBJ2-2, with 9 bases aligning to TRBD1. The CDR3 loop spans 15 amino acids. V was clipped by 5 bases and J by 1 base; unmatched bases: 3. CDR1 and CDR2 from the germline V gene are SGHRS and YFSETQ. The CDR3 region is CASRGTGKNTGELFF. CDR3 nucleotides: TGCGCCAGCAGAGGGACAGGGAAGAACACCGGGGAGCTGTTTTTT.